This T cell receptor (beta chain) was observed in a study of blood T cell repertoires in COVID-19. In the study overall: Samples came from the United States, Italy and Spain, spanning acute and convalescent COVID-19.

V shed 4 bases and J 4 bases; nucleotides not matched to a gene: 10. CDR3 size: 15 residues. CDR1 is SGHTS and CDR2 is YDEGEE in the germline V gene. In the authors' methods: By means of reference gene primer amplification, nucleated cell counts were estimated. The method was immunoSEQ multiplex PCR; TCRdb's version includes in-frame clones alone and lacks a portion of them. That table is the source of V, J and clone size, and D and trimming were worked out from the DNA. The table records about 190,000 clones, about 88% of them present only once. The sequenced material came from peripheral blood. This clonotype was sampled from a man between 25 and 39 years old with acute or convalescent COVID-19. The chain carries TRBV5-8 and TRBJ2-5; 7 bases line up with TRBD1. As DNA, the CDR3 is TGTGCCAGCAGCCCCGGACAGGTTAATATAGAGACCCAGTACTTC. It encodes CASSPGQVNIETQYF.